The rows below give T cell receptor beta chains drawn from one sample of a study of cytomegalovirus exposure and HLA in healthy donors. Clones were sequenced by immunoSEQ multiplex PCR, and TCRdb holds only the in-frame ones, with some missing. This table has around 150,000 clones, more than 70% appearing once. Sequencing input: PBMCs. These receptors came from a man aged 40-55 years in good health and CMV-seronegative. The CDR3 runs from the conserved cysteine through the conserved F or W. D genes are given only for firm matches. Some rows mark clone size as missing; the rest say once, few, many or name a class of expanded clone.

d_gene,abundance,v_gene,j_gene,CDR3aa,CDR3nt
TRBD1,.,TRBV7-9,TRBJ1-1,CASSARGGDSYTEAFF,TGTGCCAGCAGCGCCCGGGGTGGGGACAGCTACACTGAAGCTTTCTTT
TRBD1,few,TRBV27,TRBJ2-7,CASSASYRGEQYF,TGTGCCAGCAGTGCCTCCTACAGGGGCGAGCAGTACTTC
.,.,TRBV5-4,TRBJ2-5,CASRGGLAEETQYF,TGTGCCAGCAGAGGGGGGCTAGCGGAAGAGACCCAGTACTTC
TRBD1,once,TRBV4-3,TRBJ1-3,CASSPGQGQISGNTIYF,TGCGCCAGCAGCCCTGGACAGGGTCAAATCTCTGGAAACACCATATATTTT
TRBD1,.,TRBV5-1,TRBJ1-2,CASTPQGAEYGYTF,TGCGCCAGCACCCCACAGGGGGCAGAGTATGGCTACACCTTC
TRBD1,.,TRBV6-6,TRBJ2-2,CASSFLQGADTGELFF,TGTGCCAGCAGTTTCCTACAGGGGGCGGACACCGGGGAGCTGTTTTTT
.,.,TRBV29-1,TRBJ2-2,CSVEAQENTGELFF,TGCAGCGTTGAAGCGCAGGAGAACACCGGGGAGCTGTTTTTT
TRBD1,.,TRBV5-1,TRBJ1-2,CASSRDRVGYGYTF,TGCGCCAGCAGCCGCGACAGGGTAGGGTATGGCTACACCTTC
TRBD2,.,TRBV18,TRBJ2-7,CASSRRTSAHEQYF,TGTGCCAGCTCCCGCCGGACTAGTGCCCACGAGCAGTACTTC
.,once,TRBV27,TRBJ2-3,CASSLGLHTDTQYF,TGTGCCAGCAGTTTAGGACTCCACACAGATACGCAGTATTTT
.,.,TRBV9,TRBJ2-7,CASSVDSSEYYSYEQYF,TGTGCCAGCAGCGTAGATTCTAGCGAATATTACTCCTACGAGCAGTACTTC
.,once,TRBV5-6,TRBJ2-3,CASSLAVDTQYF,TGTGCCAGCAGCTTGGCAGTAGATACGCAGTATTTT
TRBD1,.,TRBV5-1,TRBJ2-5,CASSLGQGQETQYF,TGCGCCAGCAGCTTGGGACAGGGCCAAGAGACCCAGTACTTC
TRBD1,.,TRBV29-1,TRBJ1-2,CSVEDETGGYGYTF,TGCAGCGTTGAAGACGAGACAGGGGGGTATGGCTACACCTTC
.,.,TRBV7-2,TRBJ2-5,CASSTAKTGSETQYF,TGTGCCAGCAGCACCGCAAAAACAGGGTCGGAGACCCAGTACTTC
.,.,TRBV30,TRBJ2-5,CAWSVGQAQETQYF,TGTGCCTGGAGTGTAGGACAAGCTCAAGAGACCCAGTACTTC
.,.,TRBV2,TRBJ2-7,CASTPDLYYEQYF,TGTGCCAGCACCCCGGACTTGTACTACGAGCAGTACTTC
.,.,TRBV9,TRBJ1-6,CASSVDGQNNSPLHF,TGTGCCAGCAGCGTAGATGGCCAAAATAATTCACCCCTCCACTTT
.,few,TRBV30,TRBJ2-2,CACSLVTGTGELFF,TGTGCCTGTTCCCTAGTAACAGGGACCGGGGAGCTGTTTTTT
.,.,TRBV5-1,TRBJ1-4,CASSFSGPNEKLFF,TGCGCCAGCAGCTTCTCAGGGCCTAATGAAAAACTGTTTTTT
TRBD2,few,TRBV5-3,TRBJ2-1,CARSSGLAGVDGNEQFF,TGTGCCAGAAGCTCGGGACTAGCGGGAGTGGATGGCAATGAGCAGTTCTTC
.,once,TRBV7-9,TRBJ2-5,CASSLDKSAMRAGQETQYF,TGTGCCAGCAGCTTAGATAAGTCGGCTATGCGGGCGGGCCAAGAGACCCAGTACTTC
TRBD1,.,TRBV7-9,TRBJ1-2,CASSSGQGRNYGYTF,TGTGCCAGCAGCTCGGGACAGGGACGGAACTATGGCTACACCTTC
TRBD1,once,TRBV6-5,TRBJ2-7,CASSTETGFYEQYF,TGTGCCAGCAGCACCGAGACAGGGTTCTACGAGCAGTACTTC
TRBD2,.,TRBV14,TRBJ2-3,CASSQSRLAGVTDTQYF,TGTGCCAGCAGCCAAAGCCGACTAGCGGGGGTAACAGATACGCAGTATTTT
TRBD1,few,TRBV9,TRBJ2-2,CASSGTGDTGELFF,TGTGCCAGCAGCGGAACAGGGGACACCGGGGAGCTGTTTTTT
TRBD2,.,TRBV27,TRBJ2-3,CASKGLAPILTDTQYF,TGTGCCAGCAAGGGACTAGCGCCCATACTCACAGATACGCAGTATTTT
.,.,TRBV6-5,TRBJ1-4,CASSWTATNEKLFF,TGTGCCAGCAGTTGGACAGCAACTAATGAAAAACTGTTTTTT
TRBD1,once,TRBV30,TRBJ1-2,CAWEPGQGHGYTF,TGTGCCTGGGAGCCGGGACAGGGTCATGGCTACACCTTC
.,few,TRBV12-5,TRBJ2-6,CASALGPGANVLTF,TGTGCTAGTGCCCTTGGGCCCGGGGCCAACGTCCTGACTTTC
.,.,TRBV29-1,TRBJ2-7,CSVEVTYEQYF,TGCAGCGTTGAAGTTACCTACGAGCAGTACTTC
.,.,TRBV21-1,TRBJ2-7,CASSQQPGHLVGQYF,TGTGCCAGCAGCCAACAGCCGGGACATCTTGTAGGGCAGTACTTC
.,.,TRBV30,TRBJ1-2,CAWSVHAYGYTF,TGTGCCTGGAGTGTACACGCATATGGCTACACCTTC
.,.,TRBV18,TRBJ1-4,CASSPLADQATNEKLFF,TGTGCCAGCTCACCGCTGGCGGATCAAGCAACTAATGAAAAACTGTTTTTT
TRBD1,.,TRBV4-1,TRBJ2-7,CASSRDRDYEQYF,TGCGCCAGCAGCCGGGACAGGGACTACGAGCAGTACTTC
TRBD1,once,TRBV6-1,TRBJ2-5,CASFDRGRLETQYF,TGTGCCAGCTTCGACAGGGGGCGGTTGGAGACCCAGTACTTC
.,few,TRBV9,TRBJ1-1,CASSVGQYTEAFF,TGTGCCAGCAGCGTAGGACAGTACACTGAAGCTTTCTTT
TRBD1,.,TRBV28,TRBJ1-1,CASSFGTGTATEAFF,TGTGCCAGCAGTTTTGGGACAGGGACAGCTACTGAAGCTTTCTTT
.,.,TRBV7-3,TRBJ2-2,CASSPSRDGELFF,TGTGCCAGCAGCCCTTCGCGGGACGGGGAGCTGTTTTTT
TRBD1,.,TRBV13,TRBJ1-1,CASSAGQGLTPFGTMNTEAFF,TGTGCCAGCAGCGCGGGACAGGGTTTAACGCCGTTCGGGACCATGAACACTGAAGCTTTCTTT
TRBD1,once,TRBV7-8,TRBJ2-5,CASSVGQVETQYF,TGTGCCAGCAGCGTAGGACAGGTAGAGACCCAGTACTTC
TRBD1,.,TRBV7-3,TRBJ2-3,CASSRQGSPSTDTQYF,TGTGCCAGCAGCCGACAGGGTTCACCTAGCACAGATACGCAGTATTTT
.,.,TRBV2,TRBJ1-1,CASIGGALNTEAFF,TGTGCCAGCATTGGGGGGGCGCTGAACACTGAAGCTTTCTTT
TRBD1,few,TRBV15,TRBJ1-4,CATSSKPGQGGEKLFF,TGTGCCACCAGCTCCAAACCGGGACAGGGTGGCGAAAAACTGTTTTTT
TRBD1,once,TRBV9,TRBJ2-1,CASSPRQGYYNEQFF,TGTGCCAGCAGCCCACGACAGGGTTATTACAATGAGCAGTTCTTC
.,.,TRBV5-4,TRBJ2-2,CASRDPRAGELFF,TGTGCCAGCAGAGACCCGAGGGCCGGGGAGCTGTTTTTT
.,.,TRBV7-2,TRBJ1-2,CASSLVRGDYGYTF,TGTGCCAGCAGCTTAGTGCGGGGGGACTATGGCTACACCTTC
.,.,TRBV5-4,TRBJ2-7,CASSLAGSSSYEQYF,TGTGCCAGCAGCTTGGCCGGGTCAAGCTCCTACGAGCAGTACTTC
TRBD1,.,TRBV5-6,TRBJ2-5,CASSTGQGRGETQYF,TGTGCCAGCAGCACCGGACAGGGTCGGGGAGAGACCCAGTACTTC
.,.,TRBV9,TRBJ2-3,CASSPIAASTDTQYF,TGTGCCAGCAGCCCGATAGCGGCTAGCACAGATACGCAGTATTTT
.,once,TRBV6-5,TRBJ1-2,CASRTPGTIYGHTF,TGTGCCAGCAGAACCCCCGGGACAATCTATGGCCACACCTTC
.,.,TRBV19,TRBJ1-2,CASTLGTPNYGYTF,TGTGCCAGTACCCTCGGGACACCTAACTATGGCTACACCTTC
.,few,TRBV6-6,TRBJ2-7,CASTGDRAYEQYF,TGTGCCAGCACCGGTGACAGAGCCTACGAGCAGTACTTC
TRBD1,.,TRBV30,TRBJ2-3,CAWSSTGATADTQYF,TGTGCCTGGAGTTCGACAGGGGCCACCGCAGATACGCAGTATTTT